This T cell receptor beta chain was retrieved from a study of regulatory T cells. Study-level results: In CD3G-deficient patients, conventional CD4+ T cells were enriched for hydrophobic CDR3 residues at positions 6 and 7.

CDR3 length: 12 amino acids. CDR1 and CDR2 from the germline V gene are SGHAT and FQNNGV. V was trimmed by 6 bases and J by 3 bases, leaving 9 bases between them. Regulatory (CD25-high CD127-low) and conventional (CD25-low CD127-high) CD4+ T cells were sorted separately. Amplification used 52 TRBV primers and 13 TRBJ primers. Libraries were prepared by immunoSEQ multiplex PCR; TCRdb keeps only in-frame clonotypes and omits some of them. The profile covers around 30,000 clones, with about 94% appearing a single time and 0.75% to 1% taken by the ten largest. For this clone: Its specificity is unknown.

The chain uses TRBV11-2 and TRBJ2-7; D is unresolved. The sequence was obtained from a child aged 2-15 years with CD3G deficiency. Input material: conventional CD4+ T cells sorted from blood. The CDR3 nucleotides are TGTGCCAGCAGTCCAGACATCTACGAGCAGTACTTC. Translation: CASSPDIYEQYF.